What follows are 17 T cell receptor beta chains derived from one specimen sequenced in a study of blood T cell repertoires in COVID-19 (TCRdb year 2020). Receptor amplification or capture employed the immunoSEQ multiplex PCR assay. The source is immuneACCESS, and TCRdb retained only in-frame sequences with V and J called. Part of the clones is not carried over; for the studies checked, unresolved V genes explain less than half of this, and the remainder is unexplained. Here the sample has 80,000 or so clones; more than 60% occur a single time. The biggest ten clones account for 9.5% to 10% of the sample. The specimen sequenced was peripheral blood. These TCRs come from a human donor in a cohort sampled during active COVID-19.

V is TRBV19 and J is TRBJ1-1, with TRBD1 identical over 9 bases. J lost 3 bases, V lost 2 bases, and 13 bases had no gene match. CDR1 and CDR2 (germline): LNHDA, SQIVND (reference sequence). CDR3 size: 18 residues. CDR3 loop: CASSIPGQGVQGDTEAFF. CDR3 bases: TGTGCCAGTAGTATACCGGGACAGGGAGTTCAGGGCGACACTGAAGCTTTCTTT.

The chain has TRBV19 and TRBJ2-3, with a possible D match to TRBD1 (6 bases). The germline V gene encodes CDR1 LNHDA and CDR2 SQIVND (reference sequence). V dropped 7 bases and J dropped 3 bases, with 11 bases sitting between them. CDR3 length: 13 amino acids. CDR3 residues: CASTKQGTDTQYF. Here the CDR3 DNA reads TGTGCCAGTACCAAACAGGGTACAGATACGCAGTATTTT.

The chain uses TRBV18 and TRBJ1-3, with D possibly being TRBD1 (5 bases). V dropped 1 base and J dropped 3 bases, with 13 bases sitting between them. The CDR3 loop spans 16 amino acids. Germline-derived CDR1 and CDR2 are KGHSH and LQKENI. Here the CDR3 reads CASSPLRGVDGNTIYF. The CDR3 DNA sequence: TGTGCCAGCTCACCACTTCGGGGGGTTGATGGAAACACCATATATTTT.

The V and J genes are TRBV4-1 and TRBJ1-2; TRBD1 might be the D (5 bases). Trimming pared 1 base from V and 7 bases from J, leaving 16 bases between. The CDR3 loop spans 15 amino acids. Germline CDR1 reads MGHRA; CDR2 reads YSYEKL. The CDR3 here is CASSQVSGDPLGYTF. Written as DNA, the CDR3 is TGCGCCAGCAGCCAAGTTTCGGGGGATCCCCTTGGCTACACCTTC.

This sequence joins TRBV19 and TRBJ1-1; 7 nucleotides line up with TRBD1. Trimming removed 1 base from V and 4 bases from J; junction bases left unmatched: 6. The CDR3 length is 15 residues. Germline lookup yields CDR1 LNHDA and CDR2 SQIVND (reference sequence). CDR3 nucleotide sequence: TGTGCCAGTAGTATAGGGGCAGGGGGTCTCACTGAAGCTTTCTTT. Protein: CASSIGAGGLTEAFF.

The V call is TRBV15, the J call TRBJ1-2; D uncertain. CDR1 and CDR2 from the germline V gene are LNHNV and YYDKDF (reference sequence). The CDR3 runs to 17 residues. Deletions cut 2 bases from V and 6 bases from J, with 22 bases between. The CDR3 protein is CATSRTYRPTMLDGYTF. The CDR3 DNA follows: TGTGCCACCAGCAGAACTTATCGGCCGACGATGCTAGATGGCTACACCTTC.

The chain combines TRBV16 with TRBJ1-2, with D hard to call. V was shortened by 0 bases and J by 8 bases, with 19 bases between the two germline ends. Per germline, CDR1 KGHSY and CDR2 FQNENV. The CDR3 spans 16 residues. CDR3 bases: TGTGCCAGCAGCCAATCTTTAATCGTCCGGGCGGGAGGCTACACCTTC. It encodes CASSQSLIVRAGGYTF.

This clone was detected only a few times. This sequence joins TRBV7-8 and TRBJ1-1; D may be TRBD1 (6 bases). The CDR3 length is 12 residues. Looked up from germline, CDR1 is SGHVS and CDR2 is FQNEAQ. V was shortened by 1 base and J by 11 bases, with 11 bases between the two germline ends. CDR3 loop: CASSLVAGVAFF. In DNA, the CDR3 is TGTGCCAGCAGCTTAGTAGCAGGGGTGGCTTTCTTT. The complete variable domain, with remaining parts taken from reference TRBV7-8 and TRBJ1-1, reads GAGVSQSPRYKVAKRGQDVALRCDPISGHVSLFWYQQALGQGPEFLTYFQNEAQLDKSGLPSDRFFAERPEGSVSTLKIQRTQQEDSAVYLCASSLVAGVAFFGQGTRLTVV.

Worth noting for this clone: The sample carries other DNA sequences with the same CDR3. In DNA, the CDR3 is TGTGCCTGGAGTGTATATAGCAATCAGCCCCAGCATTTT. Translation gives CAWSVYSNQPQHF. The rearrangement joins TRBV30 to TRBJ1-5, with no clear D. V lost 0 bases and J lost 0, with 3 bases in between. In germline, CDR1 is GTSNPN, CDR2 SVGIG (reference sequence). The CDR3 has 13 amino acids.

J is TRBJ1-1 and V is TRBV5-4; D ambiguous. The CDR3 spans 14 residues. Germline V gene sequence: CDR1 SGHNT, CDR2 YYREEE (reference sequence). V lost 4 bases and J lost 2, with 12 bases in between. The CDR3 DNA sequence: TGTGCCAGCAGCATCGACCTGACTAACACTGAAGCTTTCTTT. Translating gives CASSIDLTNTEAFF. The whole variable domain, filled in from reference TRBV5-4 and TRBJ1-1, reads ETGVTQSPTHLIKTRGQQVTLRCSSQSGHNTVSWYQQALGQGPQFIFQYYREEENGRGNFPPRFSGLQFPNYSSELNVNALELDDSALYLCASSIDLTNTEAFFGQGTRLTVV.

A single count supports this clone. The V gene is TRBV2, the J gene TRBJ2-7; perhaps TRBD2 as D (7 bases). The CDR3 has 14 residues. The V end was cut by 6 bases, the J end by 7 bases, with 19 bases between. Germline V CDR1 and CDR2: SNHLY, FYNNEI. DNA of the CDR3: TGTGCCAGCAGGCCTCTAGGGGGGGCCGGAGAGCAGTACTTC. This encodes CASRPLGGAGEQYF.

This clone has only a few counts. The rearrangement links TRBV18 to TRBJ1-5; 10 nucleotides agree with TRBD1. This CDR3 region has 14 residues. With 4 bases clipped from V and 4 bases from J, the junction kept 1 base outside the gene matches. Germline CDR1 is KGHSH and CDR2 is LQKENI. In nucleotides, the CDR3 is TGTGCCAGCTCACGGGGACAGGGGAATCAGCCCCAGCATTTT. This codes for CASSRGQGNQPQHF.

This clone was observed once. The gene calls are TRBV30 and TRBJ2-5; 8 nucleotides align to TRBD1. Germline V gene lookup returns CDR1 GTSNPN and CDR2 SVGIG (reference sequence). The V and J ends lost 0 bases and 4 bases, in that order; junction bases with no gene match: 7. This CDR3 spans 15 amino acids. The chain's CDR3 is CAWSVRGTGPETQYF. DNA of the CDR3: TGTGCCTGGAGTGTAAGGGGGACAGGACCAGAGACCCAGTACTTC. Using reference TRBV30 and TRBJ2-5 for the parts outside the CDR3, the full variable domain is SQTIHQWPATLVQPVGSPLSLECTVEGTSNPNLYWYRQAAGRGLQLLFYSVGIGQISSEVPQNLSASRPQDRQFILSSKKLLLSDSGFYLCAWSVRGTGPETQYFGPGTRLLVL.

This clone is labeled as medium-sized. This sequence joins TRBV30 and TRBJ2-5; perhaps TRBD1 as D (6 bases). Trimming cost V 4 bases and J 5 bases, with 14 bases left between them. Germline-derived CDR1 and CDR2 are GTSNPN and SVGIG (reference sequence). The CDR3 is 13 amino acids. The CDR3 sequence: CAWTAGAFETQYF. As DNA, the CDR3 is TGTGCCTGGACTGCAGGGGCATTTGAGACCCAGTACTTC.

This clone has only a few counts. The chain links TRBV29-1 to TRBJ2-7, with D perhaps TRBD1 (5 bases). V was cut by 4 bases and J by 2 bases, with 6 bases left in between. The CDR3 covers 11 residues. Germline V gene data show CDR1 as SQVTM and CDR2 as ANQGSEA. The CDR3: CSVGQTYEQYF. The CDR3 coding sequence is TGCAGCGTTGGACAGACCTACGAGCAGTACTTC.

The chain recombines TRBV5-1 with TRBJ1-1; no clear D gene. V lost 0 bases and J 0 bases, leaving 9 bases between the germline ends. Germline V gives CDR1 SGHRS, CDR2 YFSETQ. This CDR3 has 15 residues. For the CDR3, the DNA is TGCGCCAGCAGCTTGGTTGCCGGGATGAACACTGAAGCTTTCTTT. Amino acids: CASSLVAGMNTEAFF.

A few counts support this clone. The CDR3 DNA reads TGTGCCAGTAGTAAAAAGCGGGGAATCTCCTACAATGAGCAGTTCTTC. Its protein is CASSKKRGISYNEQFF. The chain is built from TRBV19 and TRBJ2-1, with 7 bases lining up with TRBD2. Germline CDR1 LNHDA, CDR2 SQIVND (reference sequence). Germline trimming cut 4 bases from V and 0 bases from J; bases unmatched to any gene: 6. The CDR3 consists of 16 residues. Variable domain in full (rest from reference TRBV19 and TRBJ2-1): DGGITQSPKYLFRKEGQNVTLSCEQNLNHDAMYWYRQDPGQGLRLIYYSQIVNDFQKGDIAEGYSVSREKKESFPLTVTSAQKNPTAFYLCASSKKRGISYNEQFFGPGTRLTVL.